This TCR beta chain was observed in a study of CD8 T cells in ankylosing spondylitis. Study conclusions and caveats: Typical of ankylosing spondylitis blood, it appeared, was a TCR beta motif of eight highly homologous variants.

This clonotype was recorded many times. Its target is unknown. Each CDR3 protein is one row after TCRdb ran MiXCR on the 5' RACE reads. The sample records some 330,000 distinct CDR3 sequences, 6.5% to 10% being singletons. Germline values: CDR1 MGHDK, CDR2 SYGVNS. The CDR3 is 14 amino acids. The junction had 6 bases not matched to a gene; V was cut back by 2 bases and J by 5 bases. This clonotype was sampled from a male donor with ankylosing spondylitis. The chain combines TRBV25-1 with TRBJ2-7; 7 bases are a match to TRBD1. Specimen: blood, either unsorted or a sorted T cell fraction (not recorded which). The CDR3 nucleotides read TGTGCCAGCAGTGAACCCGGGACAGTTAACGAGCAGTACTTC. Protein product: CASSEPGTVNEQYF.